These 21 T cell receptor beta chains were sequenced from one sample in a study of cytomegalovirus exposure and HLA in healthy donors (TCRdb year 2017). The library came from the immunoSEQ multiplex PCR assay. A mixture of 60 forward primers for TCR Vbeta segments and 13 reverse primers for TCR Jbeta segments was used in the multiplex PCR. In its TCRdb copy, this immuneACCESS table keeps in-frame sequences only and misses some clones. Where compared with another copy, unresolved V genes explain less than half of these, and the others have no known cause. The sample records hundreds of thousands of clones, 76% of which are singletons. Under 0.8% of the sample goes to the ten largest clones. The sequenced sample was PBMCs. The receptors were sampled from a man between 18 and 35 years old in good health and CMV-seronegative.

This clone was seen once. The chain joins TRBV7-9 to TRBJ2-3, with 10 bases fitting TRBD1. This CDR3 contains 16 residues. The germline gives CDR1 SEHNR, CDR2 FQNEAQ (reference sequence). J gave up 4 bases and V 1 base, and 5 bases lay outside the gene matches. For the CDR3, the DNA is TGTGCCAGCAGCTTAGAGACAGGGGGCTCCGCAGATACGCAGTATTTT. It specifies CASSLETGGSADTQYF.

J is TRBJ1-1 and V is TRBV19; a weak D match, TRBD1 (5 bases). CDR1 is LNHDA and CDR2 is SQIVND in the germline V gene (reference sequence). V dropped 2 bases and J dropped 0 bases, with 7 bases sitting between them. The CDR3 extends over 14 amino acids. The CDR3 nucleotides read TGTGCCAGTAGTATAAGGGGAATGAACACTGAAGCTTTCTTT. This encodes CASSIRGMNTEAFF.

The chain recombines TRBV6-5 with TRBJ2-5; no reliable D call. CDR3 size: 12 residues. Germline-derived CDR1 and CDR2 are MNHEY and SVGAGI. V lost 0 bases and J 7 bases, leaving 6 bases between the germline ends. DNA of the CDR3: TGTGCCAGCAGTTACTCCTACGGGACCCAGTACTTC. Translated, it gives CASSYSYGTQYF.

The chain carries TRBV5-1 and TRBJ2-1; the match to TRBD2 covers 8 bases. The CDR3 has 20 residues. Per the germline V gene, CDR1 is SGHRS and CDR2 is YFSETQ. After removal of 4 bases from V and 10 bases from J, the junction contained 28 bases not matched to a gene. This CDR3 is CASSHVMGPLGEREIGEQFF. The CDR3 DNA reads as TGCGCCAGCAGCCACGTGATGGGGCCTTTGGGCGAGCGGGAGATCGGAGAGCAGTTCTTC. Combining the CDR3 with reference TRBV5-1 and TRBJ2-1 gives the whole variable domain KAGVTQTPRYLIKTRGQQVTLSCSPISGHRSVSWYQQTPGQGLQFLFEYFSETQRNKGNFPGRFSGRQFSNSRSEMNVSTLELGDSALYLCASSHVMGPLGEREIGEQFFGPGTRLTVL.

This clone was detected only once. This chain links TRBV19 with TRBJ1-4; TRBD1 agrees at 7 bases. The CDR3 contains 15 residues. With V trimmed by 3 bases and J by 0 bases, 1 base remained unmatched. Germline V gene data show CDR1 as LNHDA and CDR2 as SQIVND (reference sequence). DNA of the CDR3: TGTGCCAGTAGTATCGGGACAGCAACTAATGAAAAACTGTTTTTT. The encoded protein is CASSIGTATNEKLFF.

The chain couples TRBV9 to TRBJ2-3, with D uncertain. CDR1 and CDR2 from the germline V gene are SGDLS and YYNGEE. The V end was cut by 0 bases, the J end by 8 bases, with 7 bases between. The CDR3 is 12 amino acids. DNA for the CDR3: TGTGCCAGCAGCGTAGATGCAGGTACGCAGTATTTT. Translating it yields CASSVDAGTQYF.

This clone was recorded a few times. The chain carries TRBV7-2 and TRBJ2-5, with TRBD1 matching 9 bases. With the DNA end fitting TRBJ2-7 better, the J assignment may be wrong. This CDR3 is built from 15 residues. CDR1 and CDR2 (germline): SGHTA, FQGNSA. The CDR3: CASSTRTGESYEQYF. CDR3 sequence (DNA): TGTGCCAGCAGCACACGGACAGGGGAAAGCTACGAGCAGTACTTC.

The J gene is TRBJ2-5, the V gene TRBV5-1; 7 bases align to TRBD2. With 1 base clipped from V and 3 bases from J, the junction kept 0 bases outside the gene matches. Germline CDR1 SGHRS, CDR2 YFSETQ. The CDR3 length is 13 residues. As DNA, the CDR3 is TGCGCCAGCAGCTTGCGGGGGGAAGAGACCCAGTACTTC. Its translation is CASSLRGEETQYF.

The chain uses TRBV30 and TRBJ2-5, with 10 positions matching TRBD1. After removal of 1 base from V and 5 bases from J, the junction contained 4 bases not matched to a gene. The germline gives CDR1 GTSNPN, CDR2 SVGIG (reference sequence). This CDR3 is 14 amino acids long. In DNA, the CDR3 is TGTGCCTGGAGTGGGACAGGGGGTGGGGAGACCCAGTACTTC. It yields the protein CAWSGTGGGETQYF.

This clone turned up a few times. The V call is TRBV11-2, the J call TRBJ2-4; D might be TRBD1 (5 bases). Germline lookup yields CDR1 SGHAT and CDR2 FQNNGV. This CDR3 spans 17 amino acids. Trimming took 4 bases from V and 2 from J, leaving 18 bases between them. The CDR3 spells CASSSPGQGGPKNIQYF. CDR3 DNA: TGTGCCAGCAGCTCCCCCGGGCAGGGTGGACCCAAAAACATTCAGTACTTC.

V is TRBV6-5 and J is TRBJ2-3; 8 bases match TRBD2. Germline V gives CDR1 MNHEY, CDR2 SVGAGI. The CDR3 consists of 14 residues. Trimming at V came to 7 bases and at J to 6 bases, leaving 9 bases not matched to a gene. The CDR3 loop is CASTPGAGVDTQYF. The DNA of the CDR3 is TGTGCCAGCACCCCCGGAGCGGGAGTGGATACGCAGTATTTT.

The chain recombines TRBV7-8 with TRBJ2-3, with TRBD1 identical over 8 bases. The V and J ends lost 5 bases and 5 bases, in that order; junction bases with no gene match: 6. Germline loops: CDR1 SGHVS, CDR2 FQNEAQ. The CDR3 sequence is 14 residues long. The CDR3 sequence: CASSPPGGRDTQYF. CDR3 sequence (DNA): TGTGCCAGCAGCCCGCCAGGGGGCAGAGATACGCAGTATTTT.

In its sample, this clone was seen once. The V gene is TRBV19, the J gene TRBJ1-5; TRBD1 matches 7 bases. V was clipped by 3 bases and J by 4 bases; unmatched bases: 12. Germline V gives CDR1 LNHDA, CDR2 SQIVND (reference sequence). This CDR3 is 17 amino acids long. CDR3 in amino acids: CASSIIRPTGQNQPQHF. DNA of the CDR3: TGTGCCAGTAGTATTATCCGCCCTACGGGACAGAATCAGCCCCAGCATTTT.

The genes are TRBV4-1 and TRBJ2-3; maybe TRBD1 (6 bases). Deletions cut 0 bases from V and 2 bases from J, with 12 bases between. Germline CDR1 reads MGHRA; CDR2 reads YSYEKL. The CDR3 covers 16 residues. The CDR3 spells CASSQDWTAYTDTQYF. The CDR3 DNA sequence: TGCGCCAGCAGCCAAGACTGGACAGCGTACACAGATACGCAGTATTTT.

J is TRBJ1-1 and V is TRBV5-1; D gene uncertain. V lost 0 bases and J 5 bases, leaving 8 bases between the germline ends. The length of the CDR3 is 13 residues. Germline V lookup: CDR1 SGHRS, CDR2 YFSETQ. The chain's CDR3 is CASSLDAFTEAFF. In nucleotides, the CDR3 is TGCGCCAGCAGCTTGGACGCGTTTACTGAAGCTTTCTTT.

The V call is TRBV19, the J call TRBJ1-2, with TRBD1 matching 8 bases. V shed 0 bases, J shed 8 bases, and the junction held 5 bases outside the gene matches. CDR1 is LNHDA and CDR2 is SQIVND in the germline V gene (reference sequence). This CDR3 comprises 14 residues. Here the CDR3 DNA reads TGTGCCAGTAGTATAGACAGGGGGCGGAGAGGCTACACCTTC. Protein sequence: CASSIDRGRRGYTF.

This sequence joins TRBV9 and TRBJ1-2; D gene unclear. The germline V and J ends were trimmed by 2 bases and 6 bases, with 11 bases remaining between them. CDR1 is SGDLS and CDR2 is YYNGEE in the germline V gene. The CDR3 totals 13 residues. The CDR3 spells CASSVDGGDGYTF. The CDR3 region has the DNA TGTGCCAGCAGCGTTGACGGCGGCGATGGCTACACCTTC.

The chain has TRBV6-1 and TRBJ2-3; possible D gene TRBD2, 5 bases. This CDR3 comprises 13 residues. Germline CDR1 and CDR2: MNHNS and SASEGT. Trimming stripped 8 bases from V and 3 bases from J, with 12 bases between. The CDR3 DNA follows: TGTGCCAGCCAGGACTGGGCGACAGATACGCAGTATTTT. This encodes CASQDWATDTQYF.

The V gene is TRBV7-8, the J gene TRBJ2-2, with 7 bases aligning to TRBD1. This CDR3 spans 15 amino acids. Germline CDR1 and CDR2: SGHVS and FQNEAQ. Unmatched junction bases numbered 5, after V lost 5 bases and J lost 2 bases. CDR3 amino acids: CASSPRTGNTGELFF. CDR3 bases: TGTGCCAGCAGCCCCCGGACAGGAAACACCGGGGAGCTGTTTTTT.

CDR3 in DNA: TGTGCCAGCAGCTCGGCCACGGGACTTACCAAAGAGACCCAGTACTTC. This sequence encodes CASSSATGLTKETQYF. The chain recombines TRBV5-4 with TRBJ2-5; tentatively, D is TRBD2 (6 bases). The CDR3 totals 16 residues. Germline V CDR1 and CDR2: SGHNT, YYREEE (reference sequence). Trimming took 3 bases from V and 3 from J, leaving 18 bases between them. Full variable domain (rest looked up from reference TRBV5-4 and TRBJ2-5): ETGVTQSPTHLIKTRGQQVTLRCSSQSGHNTVSWYQQALGQGPQFIFQYYREEENGRGNFPPRFSGLQFPNYSSELNVNALELDDSALYLCASSSATGLTKETQYFGPGTRLLVL.

The rearrangement joins TRBV19 to TRBJ1-1; 10 nucleotides agree with TRBD1. The CDR3 runs 17 residues. V was clipped by 6 bases and J by 4 bases; unmatched bases: 14. In germline, CDR1 is LNHDA, CDR2 SQIVND (reference sequence). In DNA, the CDR3 is TGTGCCAGTAGACTAGGACAGGGGGTGAGGTCGGTCACTGAAGCTTTCTTT. Translated: CASRLGQGVRSVTEAFF.